This TCR beta chain was found in a study of shared clonotypes between healthy human individuals. The wider study: Donors, aged 18 to 49, were a couple of women and three men.

Note on this clone: Its antigen remains unidentified.

Method: immunoSEQ multiplex PCR; TCRdb's copy keeps in-frame clones and lacks some. Of 550,000 to 750,000 clones in the sample, 95% to 96% were seen once. V gave up 1 base and J gave up 1 base; unmatched junction bases: 4. CDR1 is LGHNA and CDR2 is YNFKEQ in the germline V gene. The CDR3 loop spans 16 amino acids. Findings and limits, study-wide: Naive subsets, compared against memory subsets, generally had larger estimated richness values. It was anticipated that sequencing depth would influence how many clonotypes donors shared.

Naive CD8 isolation took CD45RO-negative cells positively selected for CCR7 and excluded terminally differentiated effector memory CD45RA+ cells. The donor cohort consisted entirely of Caucasian adults residing in Nashville, Tennessee. V usage is TRBV4-2 and J usage is TRBJ2-7; 10 bases are shared with TRBD2. This TCR was sampled from a woman in her 30s in good health. The source material was naive CD8+ T cells sorted from blood. The CDR3 DNA sequence: TGTGCCAGCAGCCAAGTCGTACTAGCGGGATCCTACGAGCAGTACTTC. Translating gives CASSQVVLAGSYEQYF.